Shown below are 12 T cell receptor beta chains from a single sample sequenced in a study of shared clonotypes between healthy human individuals. The table came from immunoSEQ multiplex PCR; TCRdb's copy has only in-frame clones and leaves some out. This sample carries 2.3 million or so clones, roughly 93% of them seen once, and the ten largest clones take about 0.37%. What was sequenced was naive CD4+ T cells from PBMCs. Stated subset: CD45RA+ positively selected. The receptors originated from a man in his late teens or twenties in good health. Some clones in this sample may be carry-over from other donors' samples.

The genes are TRBV30 and TRBJ1-2; 7 nucleotides align to TRBD1. CDR1 is GTSNPN and CDR2 is SVGIG in the germline V gene (reference sequence). This CDR3 is 12 amino acids long. Trimming cost V 5 bases and J 0 bases; bases outside gene matches: 0. CDR3 in DNA: TGTGCCTGGCAGGGGGCTAACTATGGCTACACCTTC. As protein: CAWQGANYGYTF.

The V call is TRBV6-4, the J call TRBJ2-7; the D gene is possibly TRBD2 (7 bases). Germline-derived CDR1 and CDR2 are MRHNA and SNTAGT. The CDR3 is made up of 16 amino acids. With 6 bases removed from V and 0 bases from J, the gap between germline ends came to 18 bases. Here the CDR3 reads CASRDKGGISSYEQYF. CDR3 nucleotide sequence: TGTGCCAGCAGGGACAAGGGGGGGATTAGCTCCTACGAGCAGTACTTC.

The rearrangement joins TRBV9 to TRBJ2-2; D is unresolved. Germline V gives CDR1 SGDLS, CDR2 YYNGEE. Trimming pared 4 bases from V and 6 bases from J, leaving 13 bases between. CDR3 length: 14 amino acids. In DNA, the CDR3 is TGTGCCAGCAGCCCCGGCCCCTCTGCCGGGGAGCTGTTTTTT. As protein: CASSPGPSAGELFF.

This clone was seen a single time. V is TRBV4-2 and J is TRBJ1-4; D is undetermined. Germline CDR1 reads LGHNA; CDR2 reads YNFKEQ. The V end lost 1 base, the J end lost 6 bases, and 3 bases lay between the germline ends. This CDR3 region has 12 residues. CDR3 coding DNA: TGTGCCAGCAGCCAAGGCCATGAAAAACTGTTTTTT. Translating it yields CASSQGHEKLFF.

This chain joins TRBV11-3 and TRBJ1-5; D is unclear. CDR3 length: 15 residues. The V end lost 5 bases, the J end lost 1 base, and 12 bases lay between the germline ends. The germline V gene has CDR1 SGHNT and CDR2 YENEEA. CDR3: CASSRDPCSNQPQHF. In DNA, the CDR3 is TGTGCCAGCAGCCGAGACCCCTGCAGCAATCAGCCCCAGCATTTT.

This chain uses TRBV2 with TRBJ2-2; D could derive from TRBD1 or TRBD2 (6 bases each). Deletions cut 5 bases from V and 5 bases from J, with 15 bases between. This CDR3 contains 15 residues. The germline V gene encodes CDR1 SNHLY and CDR2 FYNNEI. The CDR3 here is CASSLGGGPTGELFF. CDR3 sequence (DNA): TGTGCCAGCAGTCTAGGGGGAGGTCCTACCGGGGAGCTGTTTTTT. Complete variable domain (other parts from reference TRBV2 and TRBJ2-2): EPEVTQTPSHQVTQMGQEVILRCVPISNHLYFYWYRQILGQKVEFLVSFYNNEISEKSEIFDDQFSVERPDGSNFTLKIRSTKLEDSAMYFCASSLGGGPTGELFFGEGSRLTVL.

This clone was detected once. The chain couples TRBV10-3 to TRBJ1-2, with 7 nucleotides matching TRBD1. Germline V gene lookup returns CDR1 ENHRY and CDR2 SYGVKD. V shed 4 bases, J shed 3 bases, and the junction held 5 bases outside the gene matches. The CDR3 is 14 residues long. This CDR3 is CAISVGGADYGYTF. In DNA, the CDR3 is TGTGCCATCAGTGTAGGGGGCGCCGACTATGGCTACACCTTC.

The rearrangement joins TRBV5-1 to TRBJ2-2; D not certain. Trimming cost V 6 bases and J 6 bases, with 15 bases left between them. The V gene's germline CDR1 is SGHRS and CDR2 YFSETQ. The CDR3 contains 14 residues. CDR3 DNA sequence: TGCGCCAGCACCCCCGGGCAGATCCCCGGGGAGCTGTTTTTT. Encoded protein: CASTPGQIPGELFF. Full variable domain (missing parts from reference TRBV5-1 and TRBJ2-2): KAGVTQTPRYLIKTRGQQVTLSCSPISGHRSVSWYQQTPGQGLQFLFEYFSETQRNKGNFPGRFSGRQFSNSRSEMNVSTLELGDSALYLCASTPGQIPGELFFGEGSRLTVL.

The CDR3 spells CASSLALLAGDGGDEQFF. CDR3 sequence (DNA): TGCGCCAGCAGCTTGGCCCTCCTAGCGGGAGATGGAGGCGATGAGCAGTTCTTC. The chain uses TRBV5-1 and TRBJ2-1; 10 bases fit TRBD2. The CDR3 is made up of 18 amino acids. Germline V gene sequence: CDR1 SGHRS, CDR2 YFSETQ. J was trimmed by 8 bases and V by 0 bases; bases with no gene match: 14. Filled out from reference TRBV5-1 and TRBJ2-1, the complete variable domain reads KAGVTQTPRYLIKTRGQQVTLSCSPISGHRSVSWYQQTPGQGLQFLFEYFSETQRNKGNFPGRFSGRQFSNSRSEMNVSTLELGDSALYLCASSLALLAGDGGDEQFFGPGTRLTVL.

This chain links TRBV2 with TRBJ1-1; D unclear. The ends were cut back, 6 bases at V and 4 bases at J, with 15 bases in the middle. Per germline, CDR1 SNHLY and CDR2 FYNNEI. The CDR3 sequence is 14 residues long. In DNA, the CDR3 is TGTGCCAGCAGGGCGACACAAGGTGCCACTGAAGCTTTCTTT. This encodes CASRATQGATEAFF.

The V call is TRBV28, the J call TRBJ2-1; D might be TRBD2 (6 bases). The CDR3 has 18 amino acids. Germline CDR1 and CDR2: MDHEN and SYDVKM. The V end was cut by 4 bases, the J end by 0 bases, with 19 bases between. Here the CDR3 DNA reads TGTGCCAGCAGTTCCACCGGGACTCAGACCAGCTCCTACAATGAGCAGTTCTTC. Encoded protein: CASSSTGTQTSSYNEQFF.

The genes are TRBV19 and TRBJ1-5; no reliable D call. V was cut by 4 bases and J by 5 bases, with 18 bases left in between. Germline V CDR1 and CDR2: LNHDA, SQIVND (reference sequence). The CDR3 runs to 16 residues. The CDR3 protein is CASSTDSRRIYQPQHF. CDR3 DNA: TGTGCCAGTAGTACCGATAGTAGGCGGATTTATCAGCCCCAGCATTTT.